This T cell receptor (beta chain) is from a study of CD8 T cells in Susac syndrome. It was with random hexamers that roughly 0.45 to 1 ug RNA was reverse transcribed. TCRdb re-called the immunoSEQ multiplex PCR reads through MiXCR, storing one row per CDR3 protein. The repertoire holds around 230,000 distinct CDR3 sequences, with about 95% as singletons. The multiple sclerosis control group was made up of treatment-naive patients with stable or active relapsing-remitting disease. The authors negatively isolated CD8+ and CD4+ T cells and FACS-enriched TEMRA cells. Germline V gene data show CDR1 as SEHNR and CDR2 as FQNEAQ (reference sequence). The CDR3 contains 14 residues. The germline V and J ends were trimmed by 7 bases and 2 bases, with 9 bases remaining between them.

The source is a human donor with multiple sclerosis. Sample: CD4+ T cells from PBMCs. This chain connects TRBV7-9 to TRBJ2-6; D gene unclear. The CDR3 protein is CASNHQAGANVLTF. In DNA, the CDR3 is TGTGCCAGCAACCACCAGGCTGGGGCCAACGTCCTGACTTTC.